Following are 2 T cell receptor beta chains from one sample sequenced in a study of molecular identifiers for immune sequencing clone quantification. Each CDR3 protein is one row after TCRdb ran MiXCR on the PCR reads. The sample contains about 510,000 distinct CDR3 sequences, around 23% of which appear only once. Sequencing input: naive CD8+ T cells from blood, with Jurkat cell RNA spiked in. Regarding subset: FACS-sorted CD8+CD4-CCR7+CD45RA+ naive T cells. Every receptor here comes from a human donor in good health. Some libraries in this study had Jurkat cell RNA spiked in.

This clonotype has a count of ten or more. V and J are TRBV7-7 and TRBJ2-2; D ambiguous. The CDR3 is 13 amino acids. In germline, CDR1 is SSHAT, CDR2 FNYEAQ (reference sequence). The ends were cut back, 5 bases at V and 6 bases at J, with 10 bases in the middle. DNA for the CDR3: TGTGCCAGCAGCCCCCCCTCCGCCGGGGAGCTGTTTTTT. It encodes CASSPPSAGELFF. The full variable domain, in which reference TRBV7-7 and TRBJ2-2 provide the parts outside the CDR3, is GAGVSQSPRYKVTKRGQDVTLRCDPISSHATLYWYQQALGQGPEFLTYFNYEAQPDKSGLPSDRFSAERPEGSISTLTIQRTEQRDSAMYRCASSPPSAGELFFGEGSRLTVL.

DNA of the CDR3: TGTGCCAGCAGCCCCGGGGGGTGGCGTGAAGCTTTCTTT. This encodes CASSPGGWREAFF. The V gene is TRBV14, the J gene TRBJ1-1; a possible D gene is TRBD1 (5 bases). This CDR3 is 13 amino acids long. V lost 4 bases, J lost 7 bases, and 13 bases lay in between. Germline loops: CDR1 SGHDN, CDR2 FVKESK.